The 4 T cell receptor beta chains listed next were all sequenced from one sample in a study of T cells in Graves' hyperthyroidism and ophthalmopathy. Amplification of TCR beta CDR3 regions was performed using RNA transcripts as template. TCR CDR3 regions were first amplified by RT-PCR with HTBI primers. MiXCR, applied by TCRdb to the multiplex PCR reads, yields one record per CDR3 protein. The table records about 690,000 distinct CDR3 sequences, 17% of them present only once. What was sequenced was blood. These receptors were collected from a man aged 50-60 years with Graves' hyperthyroidism.

This clonotype came up a few times. The gene calls are TRBV18 and TRBJ2-7, with 8 bases that match TRBD1. Germline CDR1 reads KGHSH; CDR2 reads LQKENI. V lost 5 bases to trimming and J lost 1 base; unmatched junction nucleotides: 10. This CDR3 comprises 16 residues. The DNA of the CDR3 is TGTGCCAGCTCAGGGACAGGCCAGGGGACTTCCTACGAGCAGTACTTC. This gives the protein CASSGTGQGTSYEQYF.

This clonotype came up many times. The CDR3 DNA is TGTGCCAGCAGTCGGCCTAGCGGGAGCGATGAGCAGTTCTTC. The encoded protein is CASSRPSGSDEQFF. This chain uses TRBV25-1 with TRBJ2-1; 10 bases are a match to TRBD2. This CDR3 has 14 residues. Germline V lookup: CDR1 MGHDK, CDR2 SYGVNS. J gave up 8 bases and V 5 bases, and 6 bases lay outside the gene matches.

This clonotype was observed a handful of times. The chain links TRBV7-3 to TRBJ2-2, with 10 positions matching TRBD1. This CDR3 has 17 amino acids. The germline gives CDR1 SGHTA, CDR2 FQGTGA. The V segment lost 1 base and the J segment 3 bases; nucleotides outside the gene matches: 5. CDR3: CASSLIGDRGYTGELFF. DNA of the CDR3: TGTGCCAGCAGCTTAATAGGGGACAGGGGCTACACCGGGGAGCTGTTTTTT.

This clonotype occurred many times. V and J are TRBV7-9 and TRBJ2-7; D uncertain. The CDR3 is 16 residues long. Germline CDR1 and CDR2: SEHNR and FQNEAQ (reference sequence). V lost 5 bases and J 3 bases, leaving 20 bases between the germline ends. CDR3 sequence (DNA): TGTGCCAGCAGCCCCCGGTCATGGTCCAGGTACTACGAGCAGTACTTC. Translating gives CASSPRSWSRYYEQYF.